The 27 T cell receptor beta chains below all came from one sample that was sequenced in a study of T cells after yellow fever vaccination. TCRdb ran MiXCR on the 5' RACE reads and lists one entry per CDR3 protein. The sample includes nearly 550,000 distinct CDR3 sequences, about a fifth seen only once; the top ten take approximately 15%. The sequences come from PBMCs, collected 15 days after the yellow fever booster vaccination. The receptors here all came from a man aged 25 to 40 who received the YFV17D yellow fever vaccine.

This clonotype was counted between two and nine times. V is TRBV12-3 or TRBV12-4 and J is TRBJ1-1; D uncertain. This CDR3 has 11 residues. Trimming stripped 2 bases from V and 11 bases from J, with 9 bases between. Here the CDR3 reads CASSLTPPAFF. Written as DNA, the CDR3 is TGTGCCAGCAGTTTAACCCCCCCGGCTTTCTTT.

A few counts support this clonotype. The chain links TRBV7-2 to TRBJ2-3; D is unresolved. The CDR3 extends over 13 amino acids. The V and J ends lost 3 bases and 1 base respectively, with 5 bases between them. Germline CDR1 SGHTA, CDR2 FQGNSA. This chain's CDR3 is CASSFYRTDTQYF. In DNA form, the CDR3 reads TGTGCCAGCAGCTTCTACCGCACAGATACGCAGTATTTT.

The chain carries TRBV27 and TRBJ2-2; D remains ambiguous. With 9 bases removed from V and 7 bases from J, the gap between germline ends came to 9 bases. The CDR3 loop spans 11 amino acids. Germline values: CDR1 MNHEY, CDR2 SMNVEV (reference sequence). CDR3: CASMYGGELFF. The CDR3 region has the DNA TGTGCCAGTATGTATGGCGGGGAGCTGTTTTTT.

In its sample, this clonotype was seen a few times. The rearrangement uses TRBV10-3 and TRBJ2-5; D ambiguous. Trimming removed 2 bases at V and 5 bases at J, with 6 bases between. Germline-derived CDR1 and CDR2 are ENHRY and SYGVKD. The CDR3 spans 12 residues. CDR3 nucleotides: TGTGCCATCAGTGAGGCCGATGAGACCCAGTACTTC. Protein sequence: CAISEADETQYF.

This clonotype was picked up a small number of times. V gene TRBV5-1 combines with J gene TRBJ1-4; D is unclear. Trimming left V 3 bases short and J 7 bases short, with 16 bases between. The CDR3 length is 15 residues. Germline values: CDR1 SGHRS, CDR2 YFSETQ. The DNA of the CDR3 is TGCGCCAGCAGCTCTTCGGGCGGGCGAACTGAAAAACTGTTTTTT. This sequence encodes CASSSSGGRTEKLFF.

This clonotype turned up a few times. The genes are TRBV5-4 and TRBJ2-3; D unclear. Germline CDR1 is SGHNT and CDR2 is YYREEE (reference sequence). The CDR3 spans 12 residues. V was clipped by 5 bases and J by 5 bases, with 9 bases between them. CDR3 protein: CASSRVRDTQYF. As DNA, the CDR3 is TGTGCCAGCAGTAGGGTCCGAGATACGCAGTATTTT.

The chain has TRBV29-1 and TRBJ2-1; TRBD2 might be the D (6 bases). The CDR3 has 13 amino acids. From germline, CDR1 is SQVTM and CDR2 ANQGSEA. The germline V and J ends were trimmed by 3 bases and 9 bases, with 15 bases remaining between them. In DNA, the CDR3 is TGCAGCGTTGAGAGACTAGGTCCTTCTGAGCAGTTCTTC. Protein product: CSVERLGPSEQFF.

The chain employs TRBV6-1 and TRBJ2-7; tentatively, D is TRBD2 (5 bases). Germline V gives CDR1 MNHNS, CDR2 SASEGT. V lost 5 bases and J 7 bases, leaving 15 bases between the germline ends. The CDR3 is 13 residues long. CDR3 nucleotide sequence: TGTGCCAGCAGTCCAGTTTTGGGAGCTGAGCAGTACTTC. Residues: CASSPVLGAEQYF.

This clonotype was seen only a few times. The rearrangement uses TRBV12-3 or TRBV12-4 and TRBJ2-1; the D gene could be TRBD1 or TRBD2 (5 bases each). Trimming took off 1 base at V and 4 bases at J, with 17 bases between the two ends. The CDR3 has 17 amino acids. DNA of the CDR3: TGTGCCAGCAGTTTAGGGGGCCCCGGGACGCCTTACAATGAGCAGTTCTTC. Residues: CASSLGGPGTPYNEQFF.

This clonotype was seen only a few times. The chain carries TRBV18 and TRBJ2-7; D unclear. This CDR3 has 14 residues. Germline V CDR1 and CDR2: KGHSH, LQKENI. Deletions cut 2 bases from V and 7 bases from J, with 15 bases between. The CDR3 DNA sequence: TGTGCCAGCTCACCAACAGTAAGTGGCTGGGAGCAGTACTTC. This gives the protein CASSPTVSGWEQYF. Based on the CDR3 plus reference TRBV18 and TRBJ2-7, the full variable domain is NAGVMQNPRHLVRRRGQEARLRCSPMKGHSHVYWYRQLPEEGLKFMVYLQKENIIDESGMPKERFSAEFPKEGPSILRIQQVVRGDSAAYFCASSPTVSGWEQYFGPGTRLTVT.

This clonotype has a handful of counts. The rearrangement uses TRBV7-9 and TRBJ2-5; 13 bases agree with TRBD2. Trimming took 4 bases from V and 6 from J; bases not matched to a gene: 5. The germline V gene has CDR1 SEHNR and CDR2 FQNEAQ (reference sequence). The CDR3 length is 15 residues. The CDR3 region has the DNA TGTGCCAGCAGCTCGACTAGCGGGAGGACCCAGACCCAGTACTTC. This encodes CASSSTSGRTQTQYF. The full variable domain, with the rest looked up from reference TRBV7-9 and TRBJ2-5, is DTGVSQNPRHKITKRGQNVTFRCDPISEHNRLYWYRQTLGQGPEFLTYFQNEAQLEKSRLLSDRFSAERPKGSFSTLEIQRTEQGDSAMYLCASSSTSGRTQTQYFGPGTRLLVL.

This clonotype was counted a few times. The chain couples TRBV6-5 to TRBJ2-2; 13 bases align to TRBD2. The CDR3 runs 19 residues. From germline, CDR1 is MNHEY and CDR2 SVGAGI. V lost 0 bases and J lost 0; bases outside the gene matches: 4. CDR3 sequence (DNA): TGTGCCAGCAGTTACTCGACTAGCGGGAGGCCCCCGAACACCGGGGAGCTGTTTTTT. Protein: CASSYSTSGRPPNTGELFF.

This clonotype was counted only a few times. The CDR3 region is CASSLSRGGNTEAFF. The CDR3 DNA is TGCGCCAGCAGCTTGAGCCGGGGAGGGAACACTGAAGCTTTCTTT. V gene TRBV5-1 combines with J gene TRBJ1-1; D gene uncertain. The germline V gene has CDR1 SGHRS and CDR2 YFSETQ. The CDR3 is 15 amino acids. V was shortened by 1 base and J by 1 base, with 11 bases between the two germline ends.

The CDR3 spells CASRGRQGPSYNEQFF. The CDR3 DNA follows: TGTGCCAGCAGGGGAAGACAGGGGCCATCCTACAATGAGCAGTTCTTC. The V gene is TRBV12-3 or TRBV12-4, the J gene TRBJ2-1; 8 positions match TRBD1. Germline trimming cut 6 bases from V and 1 base from J; bases unmatched to any gene: 8. This CDR3 is 16 amino acids long.

This clonotype was counted a few times. J is TRBJ2-7 and V is TRBV30; 11 bases agree with TRBD1. J was trimmed by 6 bases and V by 7 bases; bases with no gene match: 5. CDR3 length: 12 amino acids. In germline, CDR1 is GTSNPN, CDR2 SVGIG (reference sequence). CDR3 residues: CASGQGASEQYF. CDR3 DNA: TGTGCCTCAGGACAGGGGGCCTCCGAGCAGTACTTC.

This clonotype came up a few times. The junction departs from the called germline gene at one end, perhaps through a read error. The rearrangement uses TRBV7-9 and TRBJ1-1; 7 nucleotides match TRBD1. Germline assignment: CDR1 SEHNR and CDR2 FQNEAQ (reference sequence). CDR3 size: 15 residues. The CDR3 sequence: CASSLLPGTDTGAFF. CDR3 nucleotides: TGTGCCAGCAGCTTACTTCCAGGGACAGATACTGGAGCTTTCTTT.

The chain carries TRBV10-2 and TRBJ1-1, with TRBD1 as a possible D gene (6 bases). Between the trimmed V and J ends, which lost 7 bases and 5 bases, there was a span of 11 bases. Germline lookup yields CDR1 WSHSY and CDR2 SAAADI. The CDR3 spans 12 residues. The CDR3 reads CASIEGGTEAFF. The CDR3 DNA reads as TGCGCCAGCATAGAGGGGGGGACTGAAGCTTTCTTT.

The chain has TRBV7-9 and TRBJ1-4; a possible D gene is TRBD1 (5 bases). The germline CDR1 and CDR2 sequences are SEHNR and FQNEAQ (reference sequence). V lost 8 bases, J lost 10 bases, and 11 bases lay in between. The CDR3 has 11 residues. The CDR3 loop is CASYWGGKLFF. CDR3 coding DNA: TGTGCCAGCTATTGGGGGGGAAAACTGTTTTTT. Filled out from reference TRBV7-9 and TRBJ1-4, the complete variable domain reads DTGVSQNPRHKITKRGQNVTFRCDPISEHNRLYWYRQTLGQGPEFLTYFQNEAQLEKSRLLSDRFSAERPKGSFSTLEIQRTEQGDSAMYLCASYWGGKLFFGSGTQLSVL.

This clonotype was observed a handful of times. This sequence joins TRBV5-1 and TRBJ2-1, with 10 bases that match TRBD2. The germline V gene encodes CDR1 SGHRS and CDR2 YFSETQ. CDR3 length: 14 amino acids. V was clipped by 6 bases and J by 4 bases; unmatched bases: 4. CDR3 in DNA: TGCGCCAGCACCCCTAGCGGGGGATACAATGAGCAGTTCTTC. It codes for CASTPSGGYNEQFF.

The CDR3 DNA reads TGTGCCAGCAGCTCGCCGAAACTACAGGGGGTACAAGAGACCCAGTACTTC. Its protein product is CASSSPKLQGVQETQYF. The chain joins TRBV7-9 to TRBJ2-5; 8 bases are shared with TRBD1. Germline lookup yields CDR1 SEHNR and CDR2 FQNEAQ (reference sequence). The trim removed 4 bases at V and 2 bases at J, leaving 12 bases unmatched. This CDR3 region has 17 residues.

This clonotype was counted a single time. V usage is TRBV10-3 and J usage is TRBJ1-2; 7 bases are a match to TRBD1. The CDR3 is made up of 16 amino acids. The trim removed 2 bases at V and 0 bases at J, leaving 6 bases unmatched. CDR1 is ENHRY and CDR2 is SYGVKD in the germline V gene. The CDR3 sequence: CAISEPGTATNYGYTF. The DNA for the CDR3 is TGTGCCATCAGTGAGCCCGGGACAGCCACTAACTATGGCTACACCTTC.

The rearrangement joins TRBV6-1 to TRBJ2-7, with unresolved D. In germline, CDR1 is MNHNS, CDR2 SASEGT. V lost 8 bases and J 5 bases, leaving 16 bases between the germline ends. The CDR3 runs to 13 residues. The CDR3 region is CASWGGVVNEQYF. CDR3 sequence (DNA): TGTGCCAGCTGGGGTGGGGTAGTAAACGAGCAGTACTTC.

The rearrangement joins TRBV5-1 to TRBJ2-1, with TRBD2 matching over 7 bases. The CDR3 runs 15 residues. The J segment lost 6 bases and the V segment lost 4 bases, leaving 10 bases of the junction unmatched. The germline V gene has CDR1 SGHRS and CDR2 YFSETQ. CDR3 residues: CASSSGTHGTNEQFF. The CDR3 bases are TGCGCCAGCAGCAGCGGGACTCACGGGACCAATGAGCAGTTCTTC.

This clonotype was recorded many times. The chain combines TRBV5-1 with TRBJ2-3, with 7 bases identical to TRBD1. The CDR3 is made up of 13 amino acids. The germline CDR1 and CDR2 sequences are SGHRS and YFSETQ. The ends lost 7 bases at V and 4 bases at J; junction bases unmatched: 6. The CDR3 is CASLMTGSDTQYF. CDR3 bases: TGCGCCAGCCTTATGACAGGGTCAGATACGCAGTATTTT.

The rearrangement uses TRBV20-1 and TRBJ2-5, with D maybe TRBD1 (6 bases). Germline V gives CDR1 DFQATT, CDR2 SNEGSKA (reference sequence). This CDR3 comprises 15 residues. V was shortened by 3 bases and J by 4 bases, with 18 bases between the two germline ends. CDR3 protein: CSARGATALGETQYF. CDR3 DNA sequence: TGCAGTGCTAGGGGGGCCACCGCACTTGGAGAGACCCAGTACTTC.

There are a few counts of this clonotype. The rearrangement uses TRBV25-1 and TRBJ1-1, with TRBD1 matching 7 bases. V lost 3 bases and J lost 1; bases outside the gene matches: 5. Germline CDR1 MGHDK, CDR2 SYGVNS. The CDR3 is 15 amino acids. The CDR3 bases are TGTGCCAGCAGTGATTCCGGGACAGAGAACACTGAAGCTTTCTTT. Protein: CASSDSGTENTEAFF.

The rearrangement links TRBV12-5 to TRBJ2-7; 14 bases align to TRBD2. The V gene's germline CDR1 is LGHNT and CDR2 FRNRAP. The CDR3 runs to 15 residues. With V trimmed by 5 bases and J by 4 bases, 4 bases remained unmatched. The CDR3 DNA is TGTGCTAGTGGTGGGGGACTAGCGGGAGTATACGAGCAGTACTTC. Protein product: CASGGGLAGVYEQYF.